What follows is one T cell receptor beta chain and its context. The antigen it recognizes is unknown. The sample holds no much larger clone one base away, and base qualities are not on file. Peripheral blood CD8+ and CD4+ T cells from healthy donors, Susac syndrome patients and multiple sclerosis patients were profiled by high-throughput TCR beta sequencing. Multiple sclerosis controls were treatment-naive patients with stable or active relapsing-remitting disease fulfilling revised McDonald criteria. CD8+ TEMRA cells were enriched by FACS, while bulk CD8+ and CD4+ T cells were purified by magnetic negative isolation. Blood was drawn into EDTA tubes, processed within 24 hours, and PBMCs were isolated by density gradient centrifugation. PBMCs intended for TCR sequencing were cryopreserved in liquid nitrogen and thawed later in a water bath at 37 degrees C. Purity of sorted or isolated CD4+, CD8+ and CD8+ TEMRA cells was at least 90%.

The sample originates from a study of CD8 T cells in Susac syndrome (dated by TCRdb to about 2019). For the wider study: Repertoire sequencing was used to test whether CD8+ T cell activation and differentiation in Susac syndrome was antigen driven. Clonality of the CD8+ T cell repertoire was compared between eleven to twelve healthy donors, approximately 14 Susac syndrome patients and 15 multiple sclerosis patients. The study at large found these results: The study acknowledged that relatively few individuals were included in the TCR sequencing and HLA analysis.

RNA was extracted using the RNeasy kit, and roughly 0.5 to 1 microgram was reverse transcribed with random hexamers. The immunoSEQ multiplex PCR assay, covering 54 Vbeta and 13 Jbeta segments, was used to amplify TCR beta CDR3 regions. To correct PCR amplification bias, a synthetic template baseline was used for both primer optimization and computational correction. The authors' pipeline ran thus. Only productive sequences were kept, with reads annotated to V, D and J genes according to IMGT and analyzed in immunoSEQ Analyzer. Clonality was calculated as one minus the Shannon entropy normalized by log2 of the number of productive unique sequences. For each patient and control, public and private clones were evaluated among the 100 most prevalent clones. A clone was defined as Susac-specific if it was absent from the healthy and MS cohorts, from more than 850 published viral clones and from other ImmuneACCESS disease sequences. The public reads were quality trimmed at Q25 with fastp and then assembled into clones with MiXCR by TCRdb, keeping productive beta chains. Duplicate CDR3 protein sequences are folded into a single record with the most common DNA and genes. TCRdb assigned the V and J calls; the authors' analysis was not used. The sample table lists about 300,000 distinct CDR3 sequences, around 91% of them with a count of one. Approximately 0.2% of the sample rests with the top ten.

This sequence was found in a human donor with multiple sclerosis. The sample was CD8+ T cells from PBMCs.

The CDR3 has the sequence CASSADSYQPQHF. The base sequence is TGTGCCAGCAGCGCGGACAGCTATCAGCCCCAGCATTTT. The chain is assembled from TRBV7-6 and TRBJ1-5; the D gene is perhaps TRBD1, from 6 matching bases. The V end loses 5 bases and the J end loses 5 bases, and a stretch of 10 bases separates them. CDR1 and CDR2 are read off the germline V gene as SGHVS and FNYEAQ. Including the terminal cysteine and phenylalanine, the CDR3 comprises 13 residues. The CDR3 DNA has 39 bases and is translated from base 1. The reference TRBV7-6 and TRBJ1-5 proteins fill in what lies around the CDR3, so the full variable domain reads GAGVSQSPRYKVTKRGQDVALRCDPISGHVSLYWYRQALGQGPEFLTYFNYEAQQDKSGLPNDRFSAERPEGSISTLTIQRTEQRDSAMYRCASSADSYQPQHFGDGTRLSIL.